This TCR beta chain was sequenced for a study of Ad26.COV2.S vaccination and SARS-CoV-2 variants. In its sample, this clone was seen a few times. As for treatment: roughly 19 received Ad26.COV2.S at low or high dose, single or two shots; 5 received placebo; per-sample allocation not given. Repertoires come from day 63 after the first vaccine or placebo injection. Here immunoSEQ multiplex PCR was the method, and the copy in TCRdb shows in-frame clones only, minus some. The sample shows about 470,000 clones, 90% of them seen only once. This TCR was recovered from a person between 18 and 65 years old who received the Ad26.COV2.S COVID-19 vaccine or a placebo. The sample in question was peripheral blood, obtained in a trial of Ad26.COV2.S vaccine versus placebo.

The CDR3: CASSGDRGNQPQHF. DNA of the CDR3: TGTGCCAGTAGTGGCGACAGGGGCAATCAGCCCCAGCATTTT. This chain joins TRBV19 and TRBJ1-5; TRBD1 matches at 7 bases. The CDR3 extends over 14 amino acids. The V segment lost 5 bases and the J segment 2 bases; nucleotides outside the gene matches: 3. Germline V gene data show CDR1 as LNHDA and CDR2 as SQIVND (reference sequence).